These 24 T cell receptor beta chains came from one sample sequenced in a study of T-cell reconstitution after alpha-beta-depleted transplantation in children. Construction of the TCRbeta library involved unique molecular identifiers. Via MiXCR, TCRdb re-called the PCR reads, giving one row per CDR3 protein. The sample consists of approximately 290,000 distinct CDR3 sequences, more than 9% of them appearing once. The source was peripheral blood, collected 180 days after TCRalphabeta/CD19-depleted stem cell transplant. The receptors originated from a male patient between 2 and 9 years old who had a stem cell transplant for chronic granulomatous disease, so the T cells may come from the graft donor.

This clonotype was found many times. The chain combines TRBV15 with TRBJ2-2; TRBD1 agrees at 9 bases. With 0 bases clipped from V and 7 bases from J, the junction kept 3 bases outside the gene matches. Per the germline V gene, CDR1 is LNHNV and CDR2 is YYDKDF (reference sequence). The length of the CDR3 is 15 residues. The CDR3 reads CATSREDRGIGELFF. In nucleotides, the CDR3 is TGTGCCACCAGCAGAGAAGACAGGGGGATCGGGGAGCTGTTTTTT.

This clonotype was recorded many times. This chain uses TRBV20-1 with TRBJ2-1; D possibly uses TRBD1 or TRBD2 (5 bases each). CDR3 length: 12 residues. Trimming removed 4 bases from V and 4 bases from J, with 8 bases in between. Germline assignment: CDR1 DFQATT and CDR2 SNEGSKA (reference sequence). The CDR3 region has the DNA TGCAGTGCTAAGGGACCTTACAATGAGCAGTTCTTC. Translated, it gives CSAKGPYNEQFF.

This clonotype has ten or more counts. V and J are TRBV7-3 and TRBJ2-3; unclear D gene. Germline V gene sequence: CDR1 SGHTA, CDR2 FQGTGA. The length of the CDR3 is 13 residues. The ends were cut back, 6 bases at V and 4 bases at J, with 11 bases in the middle. The CDR3 region is CASSKTPPDTQYF. Written as DNA, the CDR3 is TGTGCCAGCAGTAAAACCCCCCCAGATACGCAGTATTTT. The variable domain in full, completed from reference TRBV7-3 and TRBJ2-3, reads GAGVSQTPSNKVTEKGKYVELRCDPISGHTALYWYRQSLGQGPEFLIYFQGTGAADDSGLPNDRFFAVRPEGSVSTLKIQRTERGDSAVYLCASSKTPPDTQYFGPGTRLTVL.

This clonotype was counted many times. This rearrangement joins TRBV7-9 to TRBJ1-3; D remains unclear. Trimming took off 4 bases at V and 2 bases at J, with 6 bases between the two ends. The CDR3 spans 13 residues. Looked up from germline, CDR1 is SEHNR and CDR2 is FQNEAQ (reference sequence). As DNA, the CDR3 is TGTGCCAGCAGCTCAAACACTGGAAACACCATATATTTT. Its translation: CASSSNTGNTIYF.

This clonotype showed up just a few times. This rearrangement joins TRBV30 to TRBJ1-5, with TRBD1 identical over 7 bases. CDR1 and CDR2 (germline): GTSNPN, SVGIG (reference sequence). The CDR3 is made up of 14 amino acids. The V gene end was trimmed by 2 bases and the J gene end by 4 bases; junction bases not matched to a gene: 5. This chain's CDR3 is CAWSHGTVNQPQHF. CDR3 bases: TGTGCCTGGAGTCATGGGACAGTTAATCAGCCCCAGCATTTT.

This clonotype occurred many times. The chain carries TRBV28 and TRBJ2-3; 11 positions agree with TRBD2. Germline values: CDR1 MDHEN, CDR2 SYDVKM. V shed 3 bases, J shed 8 bases, and the junction held 4 bases outside the gene matches. The CDR3 contains 14 residues. In DNA form, the CDR3 reads TGTGCCAGCAGTTTGACGCTAGCGGGAGGTACGCAGTATTTT. Its translation is CASSLTLAGGTQYF.

This clonotype appeared many times. This sequence joins TRBV5-1 and TRBJ1-4, with D unclear. The CDR3 has 18 amino acids. CDR1 is SGHRS and CDR2 is YFSETQ in the germline V gene. The germline V and J ends were trimmed by 0 bases and 5 bases, with 20 bases remaining between them. The CDR3 coding sequence is TGCGCCAGCAGCTTGGAAAAGCGAGGGCCCAGCTGGAATGAAAAACTGTTTTTT. It yields the protein CASSLEKRGPSWNEKLFF.

This clonotype was counted at least ten times. The rearrangement joins TRBV18 to TRBJ2-7, with no clear D. This CDR3 has 15 amino acids. Germline CDR1 KGHSH, CDR2 LQKENI. Deletions cut 3 bases from V and 3 bases from J, with 15 bases between. The CDR3, as DNA: TGTGCCAGCTCACCCTTATGGGCGGAACACTACGAGCAGTACTTC. Amino acids: CASSPLWAEHYEQYF. Together with reference TRBV18 and TRBJ2-7, the CDR3 gives the full variable domain: NAGVMQNPRHLVRRRGQEARLRCSPMKGHSHVYWYRQLPEEGLKFMVYLQKENIIDESGMPKERFSAEFPKEGPSILRIQQVVRGDSAAYFCASSPLWAEHYEQYFGPGTRLTVT.

This clonotype was counted between two and nine times. The chain uses TRBV7-2 and TRBJ2-7; no definite D call. V was trimmed by 2 bases and J by 0 bases, leaving 8 bases between them. The CDR3 contains 14 residues. Germline V lookup: CDR1 SGHTA, CDR2 FQGNSA. Here the CDR3 DNA reads TGTGCCAGCAGCTTAAGACTCGGCTCCTACGAGCAGTACTTC. As protein: CASSLRLGSYEQYF.

The sample holds many counts of this clonotype. V usage is TRBV7-2 and J usage is TRBJ2-1; tentative D call: TRBD2 (7 bases). This CDR3 is built from 16 residues. Trimming took 1 base from V and 6 from J, leaving 16 bases between them. Germline CDR1 and CDR2: SGHTA and FQGNSA. The CDR3 protein is CASSLVGGASSNEQFF. The CDR3 DNA reads TGTGCCAGCAGCTTAGTTGGGGGGGCCTCGTCCAATGAGCAGTTCTTC.

A word on this clonotype: One junction end does not reproduce the germline sequence, and a read error may be involved. The chain carries TRBV23-1 and TRBJ2-3; D ambiguous. TRBV23-1 falls under the ORF class, with uncertain function. CDR3 size: 15 residues. The CDR3 region has the DNA TGTGCCAGGAGTCAAGGGCTCCCCCTCACAGATACGCAGTATTTT. As protein: CARSQGLPLTDTQYF.

This clonotype has a count of ten or more. This rearrangement joins TRBV15 to TRBJ2-6; 10 positions agree with TRBD2. The CDR3 sequence is 18 residues long. The germline gives CDR1 LNHNV, CDR2 YYDKDF (reference sequence). J lost 1 base, V lost 3 bases, and 6 bases had no gene match. The CDR3 DNA sequence: TGTGCCACCAGCAGTTTAACTAGCGGGACATCTGGGGCCAACGTCCTGACTTTC. Translated: CATSSLTSGTSGANVLTF.

This clonotype has at least ten counts. The chain couples TRBV6-1 to TRBJ1-2; D perhaps matches TRBD1 (6 bases). Germline loops: CDR1 MNHNS, CDR2 SASEGT. The V and J ends lost 7 bases and 12 bases respectively, with 24 bases between them. The CDR3 loop spans 14 amino acids. DNA for the CDR3: TGTGCCAGCACTACGGGTCAAGGGGGGGCCCAAAACACCTTC. It translates to CASTTGQGGAQNTF.

This clonotype was counted ten times or more. The chain is built from TRBV7-2 and TRBJ1-1, with D uncertain. The germline gives CDR1 SGHTA, CDR2 FQGNSA. The CDR3 spans 16 residues. Trimming took 2 bases from V and 3 from J, leaving 16 bases between them. CDR3 sequence: CASSLQPRAGDTEAFF. The CDR3 DNA is TGTGCCAGCAGCTTACAACCTAGGGCCGGGGACACTGAAGCTTTCTTT.

This clonotype was seen ten or more times. This sequence joins TRBV5-1 and TRBJ2-5; 10 bases line up with TRBD1. Germline V CDR1 and CDR2: SGHRS, YFSETQ. The CDR3 loop spans 15 amino acids. Unmatched junction bases numbered 4, after V lost 4 bases and J lost 1 base. CDR3: CASSPRQGAQETQYF. The CDR3, as DNA: TGCGCCAGCAGCCCTAGACAGGGGGCCCAAGAGACCCAGTACTTC. The whole variable domain, remainder taken from reference TRBV5-1 and TRBJ2-5, is KAGVTQTPRYLIKTRGQQVTLSCSPISGHRSVSWYQQTPGQGLQFLFEYFSETQRNKGNFPGRFSGRQFSNSRSEMNVSTLELGDSALYLCASSPRQGAQETQYFGPGTRLLVL.

This clonotype was seen at least ten times. This sequence joins TRBV5-6 and TRBJ1-2, with a weak D call TRBD1 (6 bases). Between the trimmed V and J ends, which lost 4 bases and 7 bases, there was a span of 11 bases. This CDR3 region has 12 residues. The germline gives CDR1 SGHDT, CDR2 YYEEEE. CDR3 protein: CASSRTGFGYTF. The CDR3 DNA reads TGTGCCAGCAGCCGAACAGGGTTTGGCTACACCTTC.

This clonotype was detected a few times. The CDR3 reads CASRFSDVLGEQYF. CDR3 nucleotides: TGTGCCAGCAGATTCTCCGACGTGCTGGGCGAGCAGTACTTC. The J gene is TRBJ2-7, the V gene TRBV6-2 or TRBV6-3, with unresolved D. The V gene's germline CDR1 is MNHEY and CDR2 SVGEGT. The V end lost 6 bases, the J end lost 6 bases, and 18 bases lay between the germline ends. The CDR3 loop spans 14 amino acids.

About this clonotype: Mismatch with germline at one junction end may stem from a read error. The chain combines TRBV2 with TRBJ2-7; D is possibly TRBD2 (6 bases). The CDR3 sequence is 15 residues long. Germline CDR1 reads SNHLY; CDR2 reads FYNNEI. CDR3: CACSGPAGFLYEQYF. In DNA, the CDR3 is TGTGCCTGCAGTGGCCCTGCGGGATTTTTGTACGAGCAGTACTTC.

This clonotype was picked up many times. V usage is TRBV9 and J usage is TRBJ2-2; D is uncertain. The CDR3 is made up of 14 amino acids. CDR1 SGDLS and CDR2 YYNGEE come from the germline V gene. Trimming shortened V by 0 bases and J by 3 bases, and 6 bases separated the two germline ends. CDR3 bases: TGTGCCAGCAGCGTAGGGACCTACACCGGGGAGCTGTTTTTT. Translation gives CASSVGTYTGELFF.

This clonotype was counted at least ten times. The chain recombines TRBV28 with TRBJ1-5, with a tentative D call TRBD1 (5 bases). CDR1 and CDR2 (germline): MDHEN, SYDVKM. Trimming took off 2 bases at V and 3 bases at J, with 8 bases between the two ends. This CDR3 contains 14 residues. CDR3 residues: CASSLRDLNQPQHF. The CDR3 DNA is TGTGCCAGCAGTTTAAGGGACCTCAATCAGCCCCAGCATTTT.

This clonotype was seen repeatedly, ten times or more. V is TRBV5-6 and J is TRBJ2-1; D is undetermined. The CDR3 spans 14 residues. V lost 5 bases and J lost 5, with 14 bases in between. CDR1 is SGHDT and CDR2 is YYEEEE in the germline V gene. The chain's CDR3 is CASRSSGQHNEQFF. In nucleotides, the CDR3 is TGTGCCAGCAGATCTTCGGGCCAACACAATGAGCAGTTCTTC. Looking up the rest from reference TRBV5-6 and TRBJ2-1 gives the full variable domain: DAGVTQSPTHLIKTRGQQVTLRCSPKSGHDTVSWYQQALGQGPQFIFQYYEEEERQRGNFPDRFSGHQFPNYSSELNVNALLLGDSALYLCASRSSGQHNEQFFGPGTRLTVL.

In its sample, this clonotype was seen many times. The chain has TRBV27 and TRBJ2-7; a weak D match, TRBD2 (5 bases). V lost 2 bases to trimming and J lost 4 bases, with 12 bases between them. Germline CDR1 and CDR2: MNHEY and SMNVEV (reference sequence). The CDR3 length is 14 residues. CDR3 residues: CASSLRSGLYEQYF. The CDR3 DNA sequence: TGTGCCAGCAGTTTAAGGAGCGGTCTATACGAGCAGTACTTC.

This clonotype came up many times. The chain couples TRBV27 to TRBJ2-2; D unclear. The germline V and J ends were trimmed by 4 bases and 4 bases, with 7 bases remaining between them. The CDR3 covers 13 residues. Germline V gene data show CDR1 as MNHEY and CDR2 as SMNVEV (reference sequence). The CDR3 region has the DNA TGTGCCAGCAGTTACACACGCACCGGGGAGCTGTTTTTT. It is translated as CASSYTRTGELFF.

This clonotype was picked up a small number of times. CDR3 DNA: TGTGCCAGCAGCTTGGGGCCATCCGAGCAGTTCTTC. Its translation is CASSLGPSEQFF. The rearrangement uses TRBV7-2 and TRBJ2-1, with D perhaps matching TRBD1 (5 bases). V dropped 3 bases and J dropped 10 bases, with 10 bases sitting between them. The CDR3 spans 12 residues. Germline V gene data show CDR1 as SGHTA and CDR2 as FQGNSA.